This T cell receptor beta chain was retrieved from a study of cytomegalovirus exposure and HLA in healthy donors. Study-wide background: Of roughly 400 genotyped donors, 81% grouped in the Caucasian-associated ancestry cluster. Study-wide points: With later analysis, a missense DCLRE1C variant became linked to TCR beta V- and J-gene trimming. It is likely that the observed cluster of highly shared sequence variants was a sequencing artifact.

Concerning this clone: What it recognizes is unknown.

The PCR was carried out with 60 Vbeta primers and 13 Jbeta primers. Some clones are missing from TCRdb's copy, which holds only in-frame ones; the method was immunoSEQ multiplex PCR. The sample has roughly 100,000 clones, roughly 82% seen once; the top ten hold approximately 3%. Germline CDR1 MNHEY, CDR2 SVGAGI. CDR3 length equals 15 residues. The V end lost 2 bases, the J end lost 8 bases, and 15 bases lay between the germline ends. This clonotype was sampled from a man younger than 45 in good health and CMV-seropositive. The material sequenced was PBMCs. V and J are TRBV6-5 and TRBJ1-4; tentatively, D is TRBD1 (6 bases). CDR3 amino acids: CASSYLRQAREKLFF. For the CDR3, the DNA is TGTGCCAGCAGTTACCTAAGACAGGCGCGGGAAAAACTGTTTTTT.